Presented here are 23 T cell receptor beta chains from one specimen sequenced in a study of shared clonotypes between healthy human individuals. Repertoires were generated with immunoSEQ multiplex PCR, while TCRdb's copy carries only in-frame clones and drops some. There are some 530,000 clones in the sample; 81% occur only once, and more than 9.5% lies in the top ten. Sequencing input: PBMCs. Every receptor here comes from a woman aged 40 to 50 in good health. Some clones in this sample may be carry-over from other donors' samples.

The V call is TRBV2, the J call TRBJ2-1, with 9 nucleotides matching TRBD1. From germline, CDR1 is SNHLY and CDR2 FYNNEI. The CDR3 loop spans 13 amino acids. With V trimmed by 7 bases and J by 4 bases, 2 bases remained unmatched. CDR3 protein: CASNGQGYNEQFF. DNA for the CDR3: TGTGCCAGCAACGGACAGGGGTACAATGAGCAGTTCTTC.

The rearrangement joins TRBV6-1 to TRBJ2-7; D is possibly TRBD1 (6 bases). V dropped 4 bases and J dropped 5 bases, with 15 bases sitting between them. Germline CDR1 MNHNS, CDR2 SASEGT. The CDR3 is 14 residues long. The CDR3 DNA reads TGTGCCAGCAGTGTACAGGGTTGGTTGGACGAGCAGTACTTC. The encoded protein is CASSVQGWLDEQYF.

The V call is TRBV27, the J call TRBJ1-5; weak D call: TRBD1 (6 bases). Germline CDR1 MNHEY, CDR2 SMNVEV (reference sequence). V lost 9 bases and J 4 bases, leaving 16 bases between the germline ends. This CDR3 has 14 amino acids. Here the CDR3 reads CASRATGKNQPQHF. Written as DNA, the CDR3 is TGTGCCAGTCGGGCGACAGGAAAGAATCAGCCCCAGCATTTT.

The chain combines TRBV11-2 with TRBJ2-1; 12 bases line up with TRBD2. Germline V gives CDR1 SGHAT, CDR2 FQNNGV. This CDR3 has 15 residues. With 1 base clipped from V and 8 bases from J, the junction kept 3 bases outside the gene matches. This CDR3 reads CASSLGTSGMYEQFF. CDR3 sequence (DNA): TGTGCCAGCAGCTTAGGGACTAGCGGGATGTATGAGCAGTTCTTC.

The chain is built from TRBV28 and TRBJ2-7; 10 bases are a match to TRBD2. The CDR3 contains 14 residues. Germline CDR1 MDHEN, CDR2 SYDVKM. V shed 6 bases, J shed 0 bases, and the junction held 2 bases outside the gene matches. In DNA, the CDR3 is TGTGCCAGCAGGGCTAGCGGGAGCTCCTACGAGCAGTACTTC. Translating gives CASRASGSSYEQYF.

The CDR3 nucleotides read TGTGCCAGCAGCTTATGGCCGTCCGCACTCGACTCCCAGACCCAGTACTTC. Encoded protein: CASSLWPSALDSQTQYF. V and J are TRBV7-9 and TRBJ2-5; the D is unclear. Germline loops: CDR1 SEHNR, CDR2 FQNEAQ (reference sequence). This CDR3 region has 17 residues. The V end lost 2 bases, the J end lost 6 bases, and 22 bases lay between the germline ends.

CDR3 loop: CAWSLAVSTEAFF. CDR3 coding DNA: TGTGCCTGGAGTTTGGCAGTTAGCACTGAAGCTTTCTTT. The V call is TRBV30, the J call TRBJ1-1; D is undetermined. The CDR3 covers 13 residues. Between the trimmed V and J ends, which lost 2 bases and 4 bases, there was a span of 11 bases. In germline, CDR1 is GTSNPN, CDR2 SVGIG (reference sequence).

This clone appeared many times. Other DNA sequences of this sample code for an identical CDR3. The chain is built from TRBV18 and TRBJ2-3; the match to TRBD2 covers 10 bases. V shed 6 bases and J 5 bases; nucleotides not matched to a gene: 11. Germline CDR1 is KGHSH and CDR2 is LQKENI. The CDR3 runs 16 residues. The CDR3 DNA reads as TGTGCCAGCTCGCGTACTAGCGGGACGATTGGAGATACGCAGTATTTT. This codes for CASSRTSGTIGDTQYF.

The chain couples TRBV7-9 to TRBJ2-1, with 12 bases matching TRBD2. The trim removed 5 bases at V and 9 bases at J, leaving 11 bases unmatched. The CDR3 has 16 residues. Germline CDR1 reads SEHNR; CDR2 reads FQNEAQ (reference sequence). CDR3 DNA: TGTGCCAGCAGCCTAGGCCGGACTAGCGGGATGAGTGAGCAGTTCTTC. As protein: CASSLGRTSGMSEQFF.

This chain links TRBV11-2 with TRBJ1-2; D perhaps matches TRBD1 (5 bases). The ends were cut back, 1 base at V and 4 bases at J, with 13 bases in the middle. The germline V gene has CDR1 SGHAT and CDR2 FQNNGV. The CDR3 has 15 amino acids. CDR3 residues: CASSLGQGFSYGYTF. The CDR3 DNA reads as TGTGCCAGCAGCTTAGGTCAGGGCTTTAGCTATGGCTACACCTTC.

This CDR3 reads CASSQDRVYWGAGGNTIYF. CDR3 coding DNA: TGTGCCAGCAGCCAAGATCGGGTCTATTGGGGGGCAGGGGGAAACACCATATATTTT. The chain has TRBV4-2 and TRBJ1-3; D may be TRBD1 (6 bases). Trimming pared 0 bases from V and 4 bases from J, leaving 22 bases between. Germline lookup yields CDR1 LGHNA and CDR2 YNFKEQ. The CDR3 has 19 residues.

This chain connects TRBV27 to TRBJ1-1; a weak D match, TRBD1 (5 bases). CDR3 size: 15 residues. Trimming left V 4 bases short and J 1 base short, with 13 bases between. CDR1 and CDR2 (germline): MNHEY, SMNVEV (reference sequence). The chain's CDR3 is CASSSSRRENTEAFF. The CDR3, as DNA: TGTGCCAGCAGTTCCTCCCGCAGGGAGAACACTGAAGCTTTCTTT.

The chain combines TRBV4-2 with TRBJ2-2, with D uncertain. CDR1 is LGHNA and CDR2 is YNFKEQ in the germline V gene. This CDR3 is built from 15 residues. V was cut by 2 bases and J by 0 bases, with 7 bases left in between. In DNA, the CDR3 is TGTGCCAGCAGCCAACTAAAGTCGAACACCGGGGAGCTGTTTTTT. Translation gives CASSQLKSNTGELFF.

On this clone: It differs at one base from a far larger clone, so likely a read error. Distinct nucleotide sequences in the sample also encode this CDR3. This chain uses TRBV5-4 with TRBJ2-2; D unclear. Trimming removed 0 bases at V and 2 bases at J, with 5 bases between. CDR3 length: 14 residues. Germline CDR1 and CDR2: SGHNT and YYREEE (reference sequence). CDR3 sequence: CASSLGQNTGELFF. In DNA, the CDR3 is TGTGCCAGCAGCTTGGGACAAAACACCGGGGAGCTGTTTTTT. The variable domain in full, with the rest retrieved from reference TRBV5-4 and TRBJ2-2, is ETGVTQSPTHLIKTRGQQVTLRCSSQSGHNTVSWYQQALGQGPQFIFQYYREEENGRGNFPPRFSGLQFPNYSSELNVNALELDDSALYLCASSLGQNTGELFFGEGSRLTVL.

Only one count was recorded for this clone. J is TRBJ2-3 and V is TRBV27, with D possibly TRBD1 on 5 matching bases. The germline V gene has CDR1 MNHEY and CDR2 SMNVEV (reference sequence). The CDR3 is 15 residues long. Trimming took off 0 bases at V and 6 bases at J, with 13 bases between the two ends. The CDR3 here is CASSLSSLSGDTQYF. The CDR3 DNA reads TGTGCCAGCAGTTTATCGAGTCTATCAGGGGATACGCAGTATTTT.

DNA for the CDR3: TGTGCCAGCAGACCCCGGGCAGGGGGAGGTGAAAAACTGTTTTTT. Translating gives CASRPRAGGGEKLFF. The chain combines TRBV6-6 with TRBJ1-4; 7 bases are a match to TRBD1. CDR3 length: 15 amino acids. The V gene's germline CDR1 is MNHNY and CDR2 SVGAGI (reference sequence). V was clipped by 6 bases and J by 7 bases; unmatched bases: 11.

CDR3 region: CASSPRTSQPGELFF. The CDR3 bases are TGTGCCAGCAGCCCCCGGACTAGTCAACCCGGGGAGCTGTTTTTT. The chain has TRBV7-6 and TRBJ2-2; 7 bases agree with TRBD2. The V segment lost 5 bases and the J segment 6 bases; nucleotides outside the gene matches: 9. This CDR3 region has 15 residues. The germline V gene encodes CDR1 SGHVS and CDR2 FNYEAQ.

In the case of this clone: A read error is the likely source, as a far larger clone sits one nucleotide away. This sample includes further DNA sequences coding for the same CDR3. The V gene is TRBV7-8, the J gene TRBJ2-5, with D possibly being TRBD2 (6 bases). Trimming took off 9 bases at V and 4 bases at J, with 18 bases between the two ends. Per the germline V gene, CDR1 is SGHVS and CDR2 is FQNEAQ. CDR3 size: 14 residues. This CDR3 is CASSPGGAGETQYF. The CDR3 bases are TGTGCCAGTAGCCCCGGCGGGGCGGGAGAGACCCAGTACTTC.

In regard to this clone: This may come from a read error, since a much larger clone is one base off. The V gene is TRBV6-1, the J gene TRBJ1-6, with a possible D match to TRBD1 (5 bases). The CDR3 has 19 amino acids. Germline values: CDR1 MNHNS, CDR2 SASEGT. CDR3 protein: CAGSDSLRTQLVSNSPLHF. CDR3 nucleotides: TGTGCCGGCAGTGACAGTCTTCGGACCCAGCTAGTCTCAAATTCACCCCTCCACTTT.

The V gene is TRBV10-1, the J gene TRBJ1-1; D gene uncertain. This CDR3 is 12 amino acids long. CDR1 WNHNN and CDR2 SYGVQD come from the germline V gene (reference sequence). V gave up 4 bases and J gave up 3 bases, with 6 bases separating them. The chain's CDR3 is CASSVGDTEAFF. The DNA of the CDR3 is TGCGCCAGCAGTGTCGGGGACACTGAAGCTTTCTTT.

The chain carries TRBV18 and TRBJ2-5; weak D call: TRBD2 (6 bases). CDR3 length equals 15 residues. The V end was cut by 3 bases, the J end by 2 bases, with 13 bases between. Looked up from germline, CDR1 is KGHSH and CDR2 is LQKENI. CDR3 sequence: CASSPSSGTQETQYF. The CDR3 DNA sequence: TGTGCCAGCTCACCCAGTTCGGGGACTCAAGAGACCCAGTACTTC.

The gene calls are TRBV2 and TRBJ2-7; 7 positions match TRBD1. CDR1 SNHLY and CDR2 FYNNEI come from the germline V gene. This CDR3 has 14 residues. Trimming cost V 7 bases and J 2 bases; bases outside gene matches: 8. The DNA for the CDR3 is TGTGCCAGCAAACCCGGGACAGAAACCTACGAGCAGTACTTC. It codes for CASKPGTETYEQYF.

This clone was seen a handful of times. The chain carries TRBV18 and TRBJ2-2; 8 nucleotides align to TRBD1. The CDR3 extends over 14 amino acids. The V and J ends lost 9 bases and 3 bases, in that order; junction bases with no gene match: 6. Germline CDR1 reads KGHSH; CDR2 reads LQKENI. CDR3 nucleotides: TGTGCCAGTCAGGGGGCTCGGGACACCGGGGAGCTGTTTTTT. It translates to CASQGARDTGELFF.